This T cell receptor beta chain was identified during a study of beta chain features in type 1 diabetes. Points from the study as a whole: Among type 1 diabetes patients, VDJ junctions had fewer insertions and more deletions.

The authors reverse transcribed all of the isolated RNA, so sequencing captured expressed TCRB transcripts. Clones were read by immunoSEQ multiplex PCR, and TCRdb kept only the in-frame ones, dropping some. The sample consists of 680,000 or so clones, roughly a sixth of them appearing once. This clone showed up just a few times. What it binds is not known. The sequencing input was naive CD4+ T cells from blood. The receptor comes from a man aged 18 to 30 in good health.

CDR3: CASRPFPGPGVYEQYF. The CDR3 DNA reads TGTGCCAGCAGGCCCTTCCCGGGACCAGGGGTCTACGAGCAGTACTTC. The chain links TRBV27 to TRBJ2-7; D is perhaps TRBD1 (6 bases). V lost 6 bases, J lost 3 bases, and 21 bases lay in between. Germline V gene sequence: CDR1 MNHEY, CDR2 SMNVEV (reference sequence). The CDR3 runs 16 residues.